The clone carrying this T cell receptor (beta chain) came up a few times. Its antigen is unknown. The sample originates from a study of regulatory T cells in long-lasting Graves disease. Notes on the study in general: Thyroid tissue was not studied; only peripheral blood was.

The trim removed 4 bases at V and 2 bases at J, leaving 8 bases unmatched. CDR1 and CDR2 from the germline V gene are GTSNPN and SVGIG (reference sequence). This CDR3 is 15 amino acids long. In building TCR beta libraries, iRepertoire HTBI primers were used together with Arm-PCR of CDR3 regions. TCRdb independently ran MiXCR on the multiplex PCR reads; one entry per CDR3 protein. The repertoire has some 440,000 distinct CDR3 sequences, less than 25% of them found once; the top ten carry approximately 7.8%. Indicated time point: persistent/refractory GD, antithyroid drugs over 5 years with positive TRAb. Construction of the TCR library relied on RNA isolated from PBMCs.

V is TRBV30 and J is TRBJ2-7; 10 bases align to TRBD1. The clonotype originates from a female donor with Graves disease. The sequenced sample was peripheral blood mononuclear cells (PBMCs), obtained when the disease was refractory, from a patient treated with antithyroid drugs. CDR3 nucleotide sequence: TGTGCCTGGAACCCCCGGGACAGGGGTACCTACGAGCAGTACTTC. As protein: CAWNPRDRGTYEQYF.